This T cell receptor (beta chain) was profiled in a study of blood T cell repertoires in COVID-19. CDR1 and CDR2 (germline): SGDLS, YYNGEE. J gave up 2 bases and V 0 bases, and 7 bases lay outside the gene matches. The CDR3 consists of 17 residues. Original analysis: From reference gene primer amplification, estimates of nucleated cell counts were derived. The data were produced by immunoSEQ multiplex PCR, yet TCRdb's version contains in-frame clones alone and is incomplete. D and trimming were read from the DNA, whereas the V and J calls and clone size are those reported in that table. The sample consists of roughly 520,000 clones, approximately 90% of them appearing once. Each participant's cohort was designated according to participant-reported clinical history.

Sequenced material: PBMCs or T cells enriched from blood (not recorded which). The receptor was derived from a woman aged 40 to 55 who had recovered from COVID-19. The rearrangement uses TRBV9 and TRBJ2-1, with 8 nucleotides matching TRBD1. CDR3 coding DNA: TGTGCCAGCAGCGTAGCCACGAGGACAGGGACCTACAATGAGCAGTTCTTC. Translated: CASSVATRTGTYNEQFF.